These 29 T cell receptor beta chains were all obtained from the same sample, sequenced in a study of ipilimumab plus nivolumab after autologous stem cell transplantation. Clones were read by immunoSEQ multiplex PCR, and TCRdb kept only the in-frame ones, dropping some. The data contain roughly 25,000 clones, 85% to 90% of them seen just once; the ten biggest clones take up less than 5.5%. The sample in question was PBMCs, obtained in a trial of ipilimumab plus nivolumab as post-transplant consolidation. The source is a male donor with diffuse large B-cell lymphoma.

This clone was found a few times. The chain couples TRBV9 to TRBJ1-1, with D perhaps matching TRBD1 (6 bases). CDR1 is SGDLS and CDR2 is YYNGEE in the germline V gene. The CDR3 has 14 amino acids. Trimming removed 0 bases at V and 4 bases at J, with 10 bases between. CDR3 residues: CASSVGQGSTEAFF. CDR3 in DNA: TGTGCCAGCAGCGTAGGCCAGGGGAGCACTGAAGCTTTCTTT. The full variable domain, in which reference TRBV9 and TRBJ1-1 provide the parts outside the CDR3, is DSGVTQTPKHLITATGQRVTLRCSPRSGDLSVYWYQQSLDQGLQFLIQYYNGEERAKGNILERFSAQQFPDLHSELNLSSLELGDSALYFCASSVGQGSTEAFFGQGTRLTVV.

This clone was observed once. The chain has TRBV6-5 and TRBJ2-3; 9 bases line up with TRBD1. The CDR3 is 13 residues long. Germline CDR1 MNHEY, CDR2 SVGAGI. V dropped 6 bases and J dropped 4; count of bases not matched to a gene: 2. The CDR3 loop is CASRGQGPDTQYF. DNA of the CDR3: TGTGCCAGCAGGGGACAGGGTCCAGATACGCAGTATTTT.

This clone was seen a few times. The V gene is TRBV7-8, the J gene TRBJ1-1; possible D gene TRBD1, 5 bases. Trimming took 0 bases from V and 8 from J, leaving 22 bases between them. The CDR3 consists of 17 residues. The germline gives CDR1 SGHVS, CDR2 FQNEAQ. CDR3 protein: CASSLASVRNHGTEAFF. The CDR3 nucleotides read TGTGCCAGCAGCTTAGCGTCCGTGAGGAACCACGGGACGGAAGCTTTCTTT.

This sequence joins TRBV6-1 and TRBJ2-4, with D tentatively TRBD1 (6 bases). Trimming removed 6 bases from V and 9 bases from J, with 18 bases in between. Germline CDR1 MNHNS, CDR2 SASEGT. The CDR3 contains 14 residues. CDR3 nucleotides: TGTGCCAGCAGCGCAGGGACATTTGGGGGCATTCAGTACTTC. Translating it yields CASSAGTFGGIQYF.

This chain joins TRBV5-6 and TRBJ2-3; 9 bases align to TRBD1. J gave up 6 bases and V 3 bases, and 5 bases lay outside the gene matches. Looked up from germline, CDR1 is SGHDT and CDR2 is YYEEEE. There are 14 residues in the CDR3. CDR3 amino acids: CASSSGQGFDTQYF. In DNA, the CDR3 is TGTGCCAGCAGCTCCGGACAGGGGTTTGATACGCAGTATTTT.

The chain is built from TRBV4-1 and TRBJ1-1; tentative D call: TRBD1 (5 bases). Germline CDR1 is MGHRA and CDR2 is YSYEKL. The V end was cut by 4 bases, the J end by 0 bases, with 12 bases between. There are 15 residues in the CDR3. The CDR3 nucleotides are TGCGCCAGCAGCCCTCTCGGGGGGATGAACACTGAAGCTTTCTTT. Its translation is CASSPLGGMNTEAFF.

This chain uses TRBV6-1 with TRBJ1-1, with D perhaps matching TRBD1 (6 bases). Germline loops: CDR1 MNHNS, CDR2 SASEGT. The CDR3 consists of 13 residues. Trimming pared 2 bases from V and 11 bases from J, leaving 15 bases between. The CDR3 bases are TGTGCCAGCAGTGAATCAGGGGCCCCCCGGGCTTTCTTT. It specifies CASSESGAPRAFF.

The V gene is TRBV4-1, the J gene TRBJ1-1; maybe TRBD1 (6 bases). The CDR3 runs to 14 residues. Trimming pared 0 bases from V and 5 bases from J, leaving 10 bases between. CDR1 and CDR2 from the germline V gene are MGHRA and YSYEKL. The CDR3 here is CASSQDRGRTEAFF. DNA of the CDR3: TGCGCCAGCAGCCAAGACAGGGGAAGGACTGAAGCTTTCTTT.

In the case of this clone: Other nucleotide sequences from this sample produce the same CDR3. The V gene is TRBV4-1, the J gene TRBJ2-7, with 7 nucleotides matching TRBD1. The CDR3 consists of 15 residues. The germline gives CDR1 MGHRA, CDR2 YSYEKL. V shed 0 bases, J shed 0 bases, and the junction held 2 bases outside the gene matches. The CDR3: CASSQESGGSYEQYF. CDR3 sequence (DNA): TGCGCCAGCAGCCAAGAATCAGGGGGCTCCTACGAGCAGTACTTC.

This clone was found once. The chain carries TRBV2 and TRBJ1-5, with TRBD1 as a possible D gene (6 bases). The CDR3 extends over 20 amino acids. Between the trimmed V and J ends, which lost 5 bases and 1 base, there was a span of 27 bases. The germline V gene has CDR1 SNHLY and CDR2 FYNNEI. This CDR3 reads CASSLRGGGRSDESNQPQHF. DNA of the CDR3: TGTGCCAGCAGTCTCAGAGGGGGGGGGAGGTCAGATGAGAGCAATCAGCCCCAGCATTTT.

The chain recombines TRBV5-6 with TRBJ1-1; no clear D. Trimming pared 0 bases from V and 5 bases from J, leaving 8 bases between. Germline CDR1 reads SGHDT; CDR2 reads YYEEEE. The CDR3 runs 13 residues. The CDR3 protein is CASSLVGRTEAFF. CDR3 nucleotide sequence: TGTGCCAGCAGCTTGGTAGGGAGGACTGAAGCTTTCTTT.

The chain couples TRBV7-7 to TRBJ2-1; TRBD2 aligns across 8 bases. Per the germline V gene, CDR1 is SSHAT and CDR2 is FNYEAQ (reference sequence). This CDR3 comprises 16 residues. After removal of 1 base from V and 7 bases from J, the junction contained 9 bases not matched to a gene. The CDR3, as DNA: TGTGCCAGCAGCTTAGGGAGTCCAGCGGGGGTAAATGAGCAGTTCTTC. Translating it yields CASSLGSPAGVNEQFF.

The CDR3 nucleotides are TGTGCCAGCGTAGGGACAGCCTACAATGAGCAGTTCTTC. Translation gives CASVGTAYNEQFF. The chain joins TRBV18 to TRBJ2-1; 7 bases fit TRBD1. V trimming: 8 bases; J trimming: 2 bases; junction bases outside the gene matches: 3. Germline assignment: CDR1 KGHSH and CDR2 LQKENI. The CDR3 totals 13 residues.

CDR3: CASSLTSGQGALGLYGYTF. The CDR3 coding sequence is TGTGCCAGCAGCTTAACTTCGGGACAGGGGGCTTTGGGGCTCTATGGCTACACCTTC. The rearrangement uses TRBV7-8 and TRBJ1-2; 12 positions agree with TRBD1. J was trimmed by 4 bases and V by 2 bases; bases with no gene match: 14. The CDR3 extends over 19 amino acids. Germline V CDR1 and CDR2: SGHVS, FQNEAQ.

The chain combines TRBV7-2 with TRBJ2-7; tentative D call: TRBD1 (5 bases). The CDR3 has 13 amino acids. Trimming removed 3 bases from V and 6 bases from J, with 12 bases in between. Per the germline V gene, CDR1 is SGHTA and CDR2 is FQGNSA. CDR3 sequence (DNA): TGTGCCAGCAGCTTCCTAGACAGCTCCGAGCAGTACTTC. Its protein product is CASSFLDSSEQYF.

The gene calls are TRBV5-5 and TRBJ2-1; 14 bases align to TRBD2. The trim removed 4 bases at V and 12 bases at J, leaving 9 bases unmatched. The CDR3 covers 15 residues. Per the germline V gene, CDR1 is SGHKS and CDR2 is YYEKEE (reference sequence). The CDR3 region is CASSPRLAGGEMQFF. Here the CDR3 DNA reads TGTGCCAGCAGCCCCAGACTAGCGGGGGGGGAAATGCAGTTCTTC.

The chain links TRBV19 to TRBJ1-1; D ambiguous. The CDR3 contains 11 residues. V lost 3 bases, J lost 11 bases, and 10 bases lay in between. Germline V gives CDR1 LNHDA, CDR2 SQIVND (reference sequence). CDR3 sequence: CASSISSVAFF. The CDR3, as DNA: TGTGCCAGTAGTATTTCTAGCGTGGCTTTCTTT.

The CDR3 DNA is TGTGCCAGCAGCGTACCAGCGGGAGATACGCAGTATTTT. This codes for CASSVPAGDTQYF. The gene calls are TRBV7-2 and TRBJ2-3, with D tentatively TRBD2 (6 bases). V was pared by 5 bases and J by 5 bases, with 11 bases between. CDR1 and CDR2 (germline): SGHTA, FQGNSA. This CDR3 has 13 residues.

The rearrangement uses TRBV12-5 and TRBJ1-5; 8 bases match TRBD1. Germline V gene sequence: CDR1 LGHNT, CDR2 FRNRAP. The CDR3 loop spans 15 amino acids. Trimming removed 5 bases from V and 4 bases from J; junction bases left unmatched: 7. CDR3 DNA: TGTGCTAGTGGTCTAGCGGACAGGGCGAATCAGCCCCAGCATTTT. It specifies CASGLADRANQPQHF.

This clone occurred once. The chain joins TRBV6-1 to TRBJ1-4; TRBD1 aligns across 7 bases. Germline V gene data show CDR1 as MNHNS and CDR2 as SASEGT. V lost 5 bases, J lost 8 bases, and 11 bases stayed unmatched. The CDR3 covers 15 residues. The CDR3, as DNA: TGTGCCAGCAGTCCCCGCCTAGGGGGCGCGGAAAAACTGTTTTTT. The encoded protein is CASSPRLGGAEKLFF.

Only a few counts were recorded for this clone. This rearrangement joins TRBV9 to TRBJ1-1; the D gene is possibly TRBD1 (5 bases). V dropped 4 bases and J dropped 1 base, with 8 bases sitting between them. The CDR3 is made up of 13 amino acids. CDR1 SGDLS and CDR2 YYNGEE come from the germline V gene. Here the CDR3 DNA reads TGTGCCAGCAGCATTGACAGGAACACTGAAGCTTTCTTT. Its translation: CASSIDRNTEAFF.

CDR3 bases: TGTGCCAGCAGTCAAGGACCCTATAATGAAAAACTGTTTTTT. Residues: CASSQGPYNEKLFF. V and J are TRBV27 and TRBJ1-4, with no clear D. Trimming pared 5 bases from V and 4 bases from J, leaving 11 bases between. Germline V gene lookup returns CDR1 MNHEY and CDR2 SMNVEV (reference sequence). CDR3 length: 14 residues.

This chain joins TRBV19 and TRBJ1-2, with D perhaps matching TRBD1 (5 bases). Per the germline V gene, CDR1 is LNHDA and CDR2 is SQIVND (reference sequence). The CDR3 has 13 residues. V lost 6 bases and J lost 5, with 13 bases in between. The CDR3 bases are TGTGCCAGTAGATCGGGCAGGGAGTATGGCTACACCTTC. Protein sequence: CASRSGREYGYTF.

V is TRBV5-4 and J is TRBJ2-3; D is possibly TRBD1 or TRBD2 (5 bases each). The germline V gene has CDR1 SGHNT and CDR2 YYREEE (reference sequence). V shed 0 bases and J shed 0 bases, with 14 bases lying between them. CDR3 size: 17 residues. The chain's CDR3 is CASSLGGWGGSTDTQYF. The CDR3 region has the DNA TGTGCCAGCAGCTTGGGCGGGTGGGGCGGTAGCACAGATACGCAGTATTTT.

The rearrangement links TRBV6-1 to TRBJ2-1; possible D gene TRBD1, 6 bases. The CDR3 consists of 15 residues. Germline lookup yields CDR1 MNHNS and CDR2 SASEGT. V lost 6 bases and J 4 bases, leaving 16 bases between the germline ends. The CDR3 region has the DNA TGTGCCAGCAGATTCCGGACAGAAGGGTACAATGAGCAGTTCTTC. This encodes CASRFRTEGYNEQFF.

The CDR3 loop is CAWSFGTGAYEQYF. CDR3 nucleotide sequence: TGTGCCTGGAGTTTCGGGACAGGTGCCTACGAGCAGTACTTC. This chain joins TRBV30 and TRBJ2-5; 8 nucleotides align to TRBD1. The DNA matches TRBJ2-7 better at its end, which makes the J call doubtful. The CDR3 spans 14 residues. The germline CDR1 and CDR2 sequences are GTSNPN and SVGIG (reference sequence).

This clone showed up just a few times. The CDR3 loop is CASSLGTSGTDTQYF. The CDR3 nucleotides read TGTGCCAGCAGCTTGGGGACTAGCGGTACAGATACGCAGTATTTT. This chain connects TRBV5-4 to TRBJ2-3; 10 positions match TRBD2. V was pared by 0 bases and J by 3 bases, with 1 base of the junction left unmatched. Per the germline V gene, CDR1 is SGHNT and CDR2 is YYREEE (reference sequence). CDR3 length: 15 amino acids.

The chain has TRBV19 and TRBJ1-1; D not resolved. CDR3 size: 17 residues. Germline CDR1 and CDR2: LNHDA and SQIVND (reference sequence). V was shortened by 1 base and J by 8 bases, with 23 bases between the two germline ends. The CDR3 reads CASSIGVERQRRAEAFF. CDR3 nucleotides: TGTGCCAGTAGTATAGGGGTAGAGAGGCAGAGGCGTGCGGAAGCTTTCTTT.

The chain carries TRBV4-3 and TRBJ2-1, with a possible D match to TRBD1 (5 bases). Germline assignment: CDR1 LGHNA and CDR2 YSLEER. The CDR3 is 16 amino acids. The V gene lost 0 bases and the J gene lost 0 bases, with 9 bases spanning the gap. CDR3 residues: CASSQDADISYNEQFF. The CDR3 DNA reads TGCGCCAGCAGCCAAGACGCGGACATCTCCTACAATGAGCAGTTCTTC.